This T cell receptor beta chain emerged from a study of blood T cell repertoires in COVID-19. Study as a whole: PBMCs, B-cell-depleted T cells, or T cells provided the cDNA or gDNA that made up the material.

Authors' data handling: Amplification of reference gene primers was used by the study to estimate nucleated cell counts. Profiling relied on immunoSEQ multiplex PCR, and the TCRdb table lists in-frame clones only, not all of them. V, J and clone size were drawn from that table, and D and trimming were deduced from the DNA. This table has about 200,000 clones, 85% appearing once. The V gene end was trimmed by 4 bases and the J gene end by 2 bases; junction bases not matched to a gene: 9. CDR1 SGHVS and CDR2 FNYEAQ come from the germline V gene. The CDR3 consists of 16 residues. The receptor was derived from a person between 70 and 80 years old with COVID-19, enrolled during active disease. The V and J genes are TRBV7-6 and TRBJ2-5; TRBD2 matches 8 bases. Sequenced input: peripheral blood. CDR3 amino acids: CASSWSGTRRQETQYF. The CDR3 DNA sequence: TGTGCCAGCAGCTGGTCCGGGACTAGGCGACAAGAGACCCAGTACTTC.